Each of the 31 T cell receptor beta chains below was sequenced from the same sample in a study of Ad26.COV2.S vaccination and SARS-CoV-2 variants. Treatment defined: around 19 received Ad26.COV2.S at low or high dose, single or two shots; about 5 received placebo; per-sample allocation not given. Day 63 following the first vaccine or placebo injection was when the samples were taken. Here immunoSEQ multiplex PCR was the method, and the copy in TCRdb shows in-frame clones only, minus some. Among about 460,000 clones, around 89% were seen once, and the ten largest hold around 1.8%. Sequenced material: peripheral blood, taken in a trial of Ad26.COV2.S vaccine versus placebo. These receptors all come from a person between 18 and 60 years old who received the Ad26.COV2.S COVID-19 vaccine or a placebo.

This CDR3 is CASSYTSGSYEQYF. CDR3 bases: TGTGCCAGCAGTTATACTAGCGGATCCTACGAGCAGTACTTC. The V gene is TRBV2, the J gene TRBJ2-7, with 8 nucleotides matching TRBD2. Germline CDR1 reads SNHLY; CDR2 reads FYNNEI. This CDR3 is 14 amino acids long. J lost 1 base, V lost 5 bases, and 4 bases had no gene match.

This rearrangement joins TRBV5-1 to TRBJ2-1, with D possibly TRBD2 on 6 matching bases. Germline CDR1 is SGHRS and CDR2 is YFSETQ. V lost 3 bases to trimming and J lost 6 bases, with 22 bases between them. This CDR3 spans 17 amino acids. The CDR3 coding sequence is TGCGCCAGCAGCTATACACCGACTAGATTTTATGGCAATGAGCAGTTCTTC. It yields the protein CASSYTPTRFYGNEQFF.

The chain combines TRBV9 with TRBJ2-1; D may be TRBD1 (5 bases). Germline CDR1 SGDLS, CDR2 YYNGEE. This CDR3 has 14 amino acids. Trimming removed 3 bases at V and 7 bases at J, with 14 bases between. In DNA, the CDR3 is TGTGCCAGCAGCGCACAGGTAGCCTTAAATGAGCAGTTCTTC. Translated: CASSAQVALNEQFF.

This clone was seen only once. The chain couples TRBV28 to TRBJ1-1; TRBD1 aligns across 8 bases. V trimming: 5 bases; J trimming: 1 base; junction bases outside the gene matches: 6. Per germline, CDR1 MDHEN and CDR2 SYDVKM. The CDR3 covers 15 residues. CDR3 sequence: CASSPTGTGNTEAFF. DNA of the CDR3: TGTGCCAGCAGTCCGACCGGGACAGGGAACACTGAAGCTTTCTTT.

The rearrangement links TRBV6-5 to TRBJ2-1; maybe TRBD2 (5 bases). This CDR3 is 15 amino acids long. Germline V lookup: CDR1 MNHEY, CDR2 SVGAGI. Trimming removed 0 bases from V and 5 bases from J, with 11 bases in between. The CDR3 bases are TGTGCCAGCAGTTACTCGCCTAGCCCTCACAATGAGCAGTTCTTC. Protein product: CASSYSPSPHNEQFF.

The J gene is TRBJ1-5, the V gene TRBV11-2; D remains unclear. Trimming took 2 bases from V and 7 from J, leaving 12 bases between them. The CDR3 runs 14 residues. The germline V gene encodes CDR1 SGHAT and CDR2 FQNNGV. DNA of the CDR3: TGTGCCAGCAGCTTATCTCCCTCCGGACAGCCCCAGCATTTT. Translated: CASSLSPSGQPQHF.

This clone has just one count. The V and J genes are TRBV9 and TRBJ2-3; TRBD2 agrees at 12 bases. The CDR3 length is 14 residues. Losses at the gene ends were 4 bases for V and 5 bases for J; bases not matched to a gene: 2. CDR1 and CDR2 from the germline V gene are SGDLS and YYNGEE. CDR3 coding DNA: TGTGCCAGCAGCCCGGGACTAGCGGGAGATACGCAGTATTTT. This translates into CASSPGLAGDTQYF.

The chain uses TRBV7-9 and TRBJ2-5, with D uncertain. Germline V CDR1 and CDR2: SEHNR, FQNEAQ (reference sequence). The germline V and J ends were trimmed by 2 bases and 0 bases, with 7 bases remaining between them. The CDR3 runs to 14 residues. The CDR3 region is CASSLKRDQETQYF. Here the CDR3 DNA reads TGTGCCAGCAGCTTAAAACGGGACCAAGAGACCCAGTACTTC.

The gene calls are TRBV24-1 and TRBJ1-5; TRBD1 is a possible D gene (5 bases). The germline V gene encodes CDR1 KGHDR and CDR2 SFDVKD. The CDR3 length is 16 residues. V was clipped by 3 bases and J by 0 bases, with 11 bases between them. The CDR3 DNA follows: TGTGCCACCAGTGATGGGGGAGGCCCTAGCAATCAGCCCCAGCATTTT. This encodes CATSDGGGPSNQPQHF.

The V gene is TRBV28, the J gene TRBJ2-6, with unresolved D. The CDR3 is 15 amino acids. Trimming left V 2 bases short and J 0 bases short, with 5 bases between. The germline gives CDR1 MDHEN, CDR2 SYDVKM. CDR3 in amino acids: CASSLAHSGANVLTF. CDR3 nucleotides: TGTGCCAGCAGTTTAGCTCACTCTGGGGCCAACGTCCTGACTTTC. Full variable domain (rest looked up from reference TRBV28 and TRBJ2-6): DVKVTQSSRYLVKRTGEKVFLECVQDMDHENMFWYRQDPGLGLRLIYFSYDVKMKEKGDIPEGYSVSREKKERFSLILESASTNQTSMYLCASSLAHSGANVLTFGAGSRLTVL.

The chain combines TRBV7-3 with TRBJ2-2; D is ambiguous. This CDR3 has 12 residues. Germline assignment: CDR1 SGHTA and CDR2 FQGTGA. Trimming took 1 base from V and 7 from J, leaving 4 bases between them. The CDR3 DNA is TGTGCCAGCAGCTTAAATGGCGGGGAGCTGTTTTTT. This translates into CASSLNGGELFF.

The table lists this clone with many counts. The chain links TRBV9 to TRBJ2-7; D is undetermined. The CDR3 covers 10 residues. V lost 1 base and J lost 7, with 3 bases in between. CDR1 is SGDLS, CDR2 YYNGEE, per germline. In DNA, the CDR3 is TGTGCCAGCAGCGTATGGGAGCAGTACTTC. It is translated as CASSVWEQYF.

The J gene is TRBJ1-1, the V gene TRBV11-2; TRBD1 matches at 7 bases. Germline V gene data show CDR1 as SGHAT and CDR2 as FQNNGV. Losses at the gene ends were 5 bases for V and 1 base for J; bases not matched to a gene: 7. The CDR3 covers 15 residues. For the CDR3, the DNA is TGTGCCAGCAGCACGAGGGACAGCTCGAACACTGAAGCTTTCTTT. Residues: CASSTRDSSNTEAFF.

This chain connects TRBV6-5 to TRBJ1-2, with TRBD1 as a possible D gene (5 bases). This CDR3 has 16 residues. V gave up 1 base and J gave up 4 bases, with 16 bases separating them. Germline V CDR1 and CDR2: MNHEY, SVGAGI. CDR3 coding DNA: TGTGCCAGCAGTTACTATGGACAAGCAACCTCCTATGGCTACACCTTC. Its protein is CASSYYGQATSYGYTF.

The V gene is TRBV4-3, the J gene TRBJ2-7, with D perhaps assigned TRBD1 or TRBD2 (5 bases each). This CDR3 region has 17 residues. V was clipped by 0 bases and J by 3 bases, with 18 bases between them. CDR1 LGHNA and CDR2 YSLEER come from the germline V gene. In DNA form, the CDR3 reads TGCGCCAGCAGCCAAGATTTGTTCGGGACGGGCCTCTACGAGCAGTACTTC. Translated, it gives CASSQDLFGTGLYEQYF.

The chain links TRBV4-3 to TRBJ1-2; D is unresolved. The CDR3 extends over 15 amino acids. Between the trimmed V and J ends, which lost 0 bases and 0 bases, there was a span of 8 bases. Looked up from germline, CDR1 is LGHNA and CDR2 is YSLEER. CDR3: CASSQDAIANYGYTF. The CDR3 DNA sequence: TGCGCCAGCAGCCAAGACGCGATAGCTAACTATGGCTACACCTTC.

A few counts support this clone. V usage is TRBV3-1 (or the pseudogene TRBV3-2) and J usage is TRBJ1-1; D is unresolved. The CDR3 sequence is 12 residues long. Trimming stripped 4 bases from V and 0 bases from J, with 3 bases between. CDR1 is LGHDT, CDR2 YNNKEL, per germline (reference sequence). CDR3 bases: TGTGCCAGCAGCCTTGTGAACACTGAAGCTTTCTTT. Translated, it gives CASSLVNTEAFF.

The chain is built from TRBV4-2 and TRBJ2-3; D might be TRBD2 (5 bases). Looked up from germline, CDR1 is LGHNA and CDR2 is YNFKEQ. The CDR3 contains 15 residues. Trimming shortened V by 0 bases and J by 0 bases, and 7 bases separated the two germline ends. This CDR3 is CASSQELGSTDTQYF. As DNA, the CDR3 is TGTGCCAGCAGCCAAGAACTAGGGAGCACAGATACGCAGTATTTT.

This clone was picked up one time. This chain links TRBV4-2 with TRBJ1-5; perhaps TRBD1 as D (5 bases). V dropped 3 bases and J dropped 5 bases, with 14 bases sitting between them. CDR1 LGHNA and CDR2 YNFKEQ come from the germline V gene. The CDR3 is 15 amino acids. The CDR3 loop is CASSHAQGGDQPQHF. The DNA of the CDR3 is TGTGCCAGCAGCCATGCTCAGGGTGGGGATCAGCCCCAGCATTTT.

On this clone itself: Other DNA variants within this sample encode the same CDR3. The J gene is TRBJ2-3, the V gene TRBV5-1; unclear D gene. The V and J ends lost 0 bases and 1 base respectively, with 6 bases between them. Germline V CDR1 and CDR2: SGHRS, YFSETQ. The CDR3 contains 14 residues. The CDR3 DNA reads as TGCGCCAGCAGCTTGGAAAGAGGCACAGATACGCAGTATTTT. This gives the protein CASSLERGTDTQYF. Full variable domain (missing parts from reference TRBV5-1 and TRBJ2-3): KAGVTQTPRYLIKTRGQQVTLSCSPISGHRSVSWYQQTPGQGLQFLFEYFSETQRNKGNFPGRFSGRQFSNSRSEMNVSTLELGDSALYLCASSLERGTDTQYFGPGTRLTVL.

V gene TRBV7-9 combines with J gene TRBJ1-2, with 10 bases that match TRBD1. Germline V gene sequence: CDR1 SEHNR, CDR2 FQNEAQ (reference sequence). V lost 5 bases, J lost 0 bases, and 15 bases stayed unmatched. The CDR3 loop spans 19 amino acids. The CDR3 nucleotides are TGTGCCAGCAGCCGCAACAACCCGGGGACAGGGGTGGCTAACTATGGCTACACCTTC. This encodes CASSRNNPGTGVANYGYTF.

This clone was recorded once. The J gene is TRBJ1-3, the V gene TRBV5-4; 10 positions agree with TRBD1. V lost 4 bases, J lost 0 bases, and 4 bases stayed unmatched. The germline gives CDR1 SGHNT, CDR2 YYREEE (reference sequence). There are 16 residues in the CDR3. The CDR3 bases are TGTGCCAGCAGCAGGACAGGGGGGAACTCTGGAAACACCATATATTTT. This gives the protein CASSRTGGNSGNTIYF.

This chain joins TRBV4-2 and TRBJ2-7; D remains unclear. The germline gives CDR1 LGHNA, CDR2 YNFKEQ. The ends were cut back, 0 bases at V and 1 base at J, with 16 bases in the middle. CDR3 size: 17 residues. In DNA form, the CDR3 reads TGTGCCAGCAGCCAAGACACTACCGGCTACGGTTCCTACGAGCAGTACTTC. Protein sequence: CASSQDTTGYGSYEQYF.

The genes are TRBV14 and TRBJ2-3, with 10 bases identical to TRBD2. The germline CDR1 and CDR2 sequences are SGHDN and FVKESK. CDR3 size: 16 residues. Trimming cost V 3 bases and J 0 bases; bases outside gene matches: 3. The chain's CDR3 is CASSQGLAKSTDTQYF. The DNA of the CDR3 is TGTGCCAGCAGCCAGGGACTAGCGAAAAGCACAGATACGCAGTATTTT.

The CDR3 loop reads CASSLNLAGAGTQYF. As DNA, the CDR3 is TGTGCCAGCAGCCTTAACCTAGCGGGAGCGGGGACCCAGTACTTC. The gene calls are TRBV3-1 (or the pseudogene TRBV3-2) and TRBJ2-5; 10 nucleotides agree with TRBD2. This CDR3 spans 15 amino acids. Trimming removed 4 bases from V and 7 bases from J; junction bases left unmatched: 9. Germline V gives CDR1 LGHDT, CDR2 YNNKEL (reference sequence).

In this sample, this clone turned up once. The chain employs TRBV30 and TRBJ1-5; the D is unclear. The CDR3 covers 13 residues. CDR1 is GTSNPN, CDR2 SVGIG, per germline (reference sequence). V was pared by 2 bases and J by 9 bases, with 14 bases between. The CDR3 loop is CAWSLDGRRPQHF. CDR3 in DNA: TGTGCCTGGAGTTTGGACGGCCGACGGCCCCAGCATTTT.

This chain joins TRBV6-6 and TRBJ2-7; D might be TRBD1 (6 bases). The CDR3 spans 15 residues. The V gene's germline CDR1 is MNHNY and CDR2 SVGAGI (reference sequence). V lost 2 bases and J 2 bases, leaving 13 bases between the germline ends. The CDR3, as DNA: TGTGCCAGCAGTTACGAGGACAGCTATGCCTACGAGCAGTACTTC. It encodes CASSYEDSYAYEQYF.

The chain couples TRBV2 to TRBJ2-7; TRBD1 matches at 12 bases. Germline CDR1 is SNHLY and CDR2 is FYNNEI. The CDR3 sequence is 15 residues long. The V gene end was trimmed by 6 bases and the J gene end by 4 bases; junction bases not matched to a gene: 7. CDR3 protein: CASSQGQGALYEQYF. The CDR3 DNA sequence: TGTGCCAGCAGCCAGGGACAGGGGGCGTTGTACGAGCAGTACTTC.

CDR3: CASSLGQSRQPQHF. CDR3 DNA: TGTGCCAGCAGTTTAGGGCAGAGCCGTCAGCCCCAGCATTTT. The V gene is TRBV27, the J gene TRBJ1-5; D is unresolved. The CDR3 has 14 residues. V lost 2 bases and J lost 6, with 11 bases in between. Germline loops: CDR1 MNHEY, CDR2 SMNVEV (reference sequence).

This clone appeared once. This rearrangement joins TRBV28 to TRBJ1-6; tentatively, D is TRBD1 (6 bases). V lost 4 bases and J lost 0, with 10 bases in between. The CDR3 covers 16 residues. Germline V CDR1 and CDR2: MDHEN, SYDVKM. CDR3 region: CASSSPTGSYNSPLHF. The CDR3, as DNA: TGTGCCAGCAGTTCACCGACAGGCTCCTATAATTCACCCCTCCACTTT.

The chain couples TRBV27 to TRBJ1-1, with D tentatively TRBD1 (6 bases). Germline values: CDR1 MNHEY, CDR2 SMNVEV (reference sequence). V dropped 11 bases and J dropped 12 bases, with 22 bases sitting between them. The CDR3 has 12 residues. DNA for the CDR3: TGTGCCTCCGAGGGGGACCCCGGGGTATCTTTCTTT. Encoded protein: CASEGDPGVSFF.